This T cell receptor beta chain stems from a study of CD8 T cells in Susac syndrome. Roughly 0.5 to 1 ug RNA was reverse transcribed with random hexamers. One entry per CDR3 protein, called by TCRdb with MiXCR from the immunoSEQ multiplex PCR reads. The table lists 120,000 to 150,000 distinct CDR3 sequences, roughly 95% of them singletons. This CDR3 spans 19 amino acids. The germline V gene has CDR1 MNHNS and CDR2 SASEGT. V lost 1 base and J lost 2, with 21 bases in between. The chain joins TRBV6-1 to TRBJ1-3; D gene unclear. The receptor comes from a human donor in good health. The sample taken for sequencing was CD4+ T cells from PBMCs. The CDR3 loop reads CASSEVGRLSRTAGNTIYF. CDR3 nucleotide sequence: TGTGCCAGCAGTGAAGTGGGTCGGCTCTCACGCACGGCTGGAAACACCATATATTTT.